Shown below are 2 T cell receptor beta chains from a single sample sequenced in a study of cytomegalovirus exposure and HLA in healthy donors. TCRdb keeps only in-frame clones here, not all; method: immunoSEQ multiplex PCR. The sample contains around 86,000 clones, roughly 92% of which appear only once. The sequenced sample was PBMCs. These receptors were collected from a woman aged 25 to 45 in good health and CMV-seropositive.

Worth noting for this clone: At one of its ends the junction is not consistent with the germline gene, which may arise from a read error. The chain couples TRBV19 to TRBJ1-4, with D perhaps matching TRBD1 (5 bases). The V gene's germline CDR1 is LNHDA and CDR2 SQIVND (reference sequence). The length of the CDR3 is 16 residues. The CDR3: CASSIQGLATNEKLFF. The CDR3 DNA follows: TGTGCCAGTAGTATTCAGGGACTTGCAACTAATGAAAAGCTGTTTTTT.

V and J are TRBV9 and TRBJ1-3; unclear D gene. This CDR3 has 13 amino acids. Germline CDR1 and CDR2: SGDLS and YYNGEE. Trimming took 3 bases from V and 4 from J, leaving 8 bases between them. The CDR3 DNA reads as TGTGCCAGCAGCGATTGGCACGGAAACACCATATATTTT. Translated: CASSDWHGNTIYF.